This T cell receptor beta chain was documented in a study of OX40 agonist ivuxolimab in advanced cancers. Looking at the study overall: Prior anti-PD-1, anti-PD-L1 or anti-CTLA-4 therapy did not bar entry, and 40% had some.

Clones were sequenced by immunoSEQ multiplex PCR, and TCRdb holds only the in-frame ones, with some missing. The sample shows 45,000 to 65,000 clones, about four fifths of them seen only once. The TCR sequence derives from an adult with an advanced solid tumor such as melanoma, head and neck, liver or kidney cancer. Material: CD4+ or CD8+ T cells sorted from blood, obtained in a trial of the OX40 agonist ivuxolimab.

CDR3 residues: CASSAPGQGRQPQHF. The CDR3 nucleotides are TGTGCCAGCAGCGCACCGGGACAGGGAAGGCAGCCCCAGCATTTT. This chain connects TRBV6-5 to TRBJ1-5; the match to TRBD1 covers 9 bases. Germline CDR1 is MNHEY and CDR2 is SVGAGI. V shed 6 bases, J shed 7 bases, and the junction held 10 bases outside the gene matches. The CDR3 has 15 amino acids.